This T cell receptor (beta chain) was captured in a study of a mutant IDH1 vaccine in newly diagnosed glioma. Overall study context: Of treated patients, 62.5% were men and 37.5% women, averaging around 39 years. Patients arrived already treated with radiotherapy, temozolomide, or both, most having had both.

Remarks on this clone: Antigen specificity is unknown.

Trimming removed 11 bases from V and 4 bases from J; junction bases left unmatched: 9. Germline CDR1 is ENHRY and CDR2 is SYGVKD. This CDR3 has 13 amino acids. Study observations and caveats: Altogether, 80% to 95% of patients exhibited vaccine-induced immune responses.

The assay was immunoSEQ multiplex PCR, and TCRdb's table has in-frame clones only and misses some. The sample consists of 50,000 to 65,000 clones, more than 80% of them appearing once. Time point meaning: baseline, week 1 (first vaccination visit). This sample's treatment: pre-vaccination baseline after standard-of-care therapy. Diagnosis in the donors showed new WHO grade 3 or 4 astrocytomas that were IDH1-mutant and ATRX-lost. The receptor was derived from a young man with glioma. The chain employs TRBV10-3 and TRBJ2-7; 9 nucleotides match TRBD2. Specimen: PBMCs, collected from a glioma patient treated with radiotherapy, temozolomide or both. The CDR3 DNA follows: TGTGCCGTGCAAGCGGGAGGAGGGTACGAGCAGTACTTC. This sequence encodes CAVQAGGGYEQYF.